This T cell receptor (beta chain) was identified during a study of CD8 T cells in Susac syndrome. Background on the study: Treatment status at blood draw for the Susac syndrome patients was therapy-naive, corticosteroids, or intravenous immunoglobulin alone.

The CDR3 covers 13 residues. The germline V and J ends were trimmed by 4 bases and 3 bases, with 6 bases remaining between them. Germline lookup yields CDR1 SEHNR and CDR2 FQNEAQ (reference sequence). Reverse transcription of roughly 0.5 to 1 ug RNA was performed with random hexamers. An immunoSEQ multiplex PCR generated amplified TCR beta CDR3 products spanning 54 Vbeta and 13 Jbeta. TCRdb reprocessed the immunoSEQ multiplex PCR reads via MiXCR and lists one record per CDR3 protein. The profile shows approximately 190,000 distinct CDR3 sequences, approximately 95% of them singletons. The sample holds a few counts of this clonotype. The antigen remains undetermined. Study outcomes and limitations: Among active patients and in TEMRA cells, CD8+ clonal expansion in Susac reached its peak. Across the total CD8+ repertoires, about 17 Susac-specific public clones were detected, and across the CD8+ TEMRA repertoires, roughly five such clones were detected.

Sequenced sample: CD8+ T cells from PBMCs. V usage is TRBV7-9 and J usage is TRBJ2-2, with a tentative D call TRBD2 (5 bases). The receptor was isolated from a human donor with Susac syndrome. CDR3 region: CASSSGDTGELFF. The CDR3 DNA follows: TGTGCCAGCAGCTCCGGGGACACCGGGGAGCTGTTTTTT.